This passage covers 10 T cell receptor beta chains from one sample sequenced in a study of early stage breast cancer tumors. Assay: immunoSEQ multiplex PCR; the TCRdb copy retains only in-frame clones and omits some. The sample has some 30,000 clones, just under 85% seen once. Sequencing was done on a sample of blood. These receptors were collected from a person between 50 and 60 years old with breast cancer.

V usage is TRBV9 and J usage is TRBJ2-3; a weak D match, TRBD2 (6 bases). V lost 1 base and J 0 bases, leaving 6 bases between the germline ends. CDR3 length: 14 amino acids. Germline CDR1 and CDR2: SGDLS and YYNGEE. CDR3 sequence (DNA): TGTGCCAGCAGCGTAAGCGGGAGCACAGATACGCAGTATTTT. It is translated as CASSVSGSTDTQYF. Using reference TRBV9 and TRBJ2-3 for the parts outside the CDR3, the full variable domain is DSGVTQTPKHLITATGQRVTLRCSPRSGDLSVYWYQQSLDQGLQFLIQYYNGEERAKGNILERFSAQQFPDLHSELNLSSLELGDSALYFCASSVSGSTDTQYFGPGTRLTVL.

CDR3 bases: TGTGCCAGCAGCTTATCCCAGCAATCCTACAATGAGCAGTTCTTC. It translates to CASSLSQQSYNEQFF. This chain connects TRBV7-9 to TRBJ2-1, with D uncertain. The length of the CDR3 is 15 residues. Trimming removed 2 bases from V and 1 base from J, with 9 bases in between. CDR1 is SEHNR, CDR2 FQNEAQ, per germline (reference sequence).

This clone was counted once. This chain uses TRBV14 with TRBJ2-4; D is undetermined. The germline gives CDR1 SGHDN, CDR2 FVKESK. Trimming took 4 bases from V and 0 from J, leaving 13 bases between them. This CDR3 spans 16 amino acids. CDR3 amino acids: CASSPAVELAKNIQYF. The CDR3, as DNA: TGTGCCAGCAGCCCCGCGGTCGAATTAGCCAAAAACATTCAGTACTTC.

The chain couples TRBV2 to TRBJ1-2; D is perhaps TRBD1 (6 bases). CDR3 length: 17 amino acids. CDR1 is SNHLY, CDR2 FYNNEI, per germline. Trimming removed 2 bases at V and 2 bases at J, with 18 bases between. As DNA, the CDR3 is TGTGCCAGCAGTGAAATTTACGGGGCAGGACAGAACTATGGCTACACCTTC. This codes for CASSEIYGAGQNYGYTF.

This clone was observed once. CDR3 sequence: CASSYEQYF. CDR3 DNA: TGTGCCAGCAGCTACGAGCAGTACTTC. V usage is TRBV5-4 and J usage is TRBJ2-7; D is unclear. Germline values: CDR1 SGHNT, CDR2 YYREEE (reference sequence). V lost 3 bases and J 5 bases, leaving 0 bases between the germline ends. The CDR3 loop spans 9 amino acids.

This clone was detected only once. The DNA of the CDR3 is TGTGCCAGCTCACCTTTGGGACTAGGGGCCGAGCAGTACTTC. Translated, it gives CASSPLGLGAEQYF. The J gene is TRBJ2-7, the V gene TRBV18, with 8 bases that match TRBD2. The V segment lost 3 bases and the J segment 6 bases; nucleotides outside the gene matches: 7. The CDR3 is 14 amino acids. Germline CDR1 is KGHSH and CDR2 is LQKENI. The whole variable domain, filled in from reference TRBV18 and TRBJ2-7, reads NAGVMQNPRHLVRRRGQEARLRCSPMKGHSHVYWYRQLPEEGLKFMVYLQKENIIDESGMPKERFSAEFPKEGPSILRIQQVVRGDSAAYFCASSPLGLGAEQYFGPGTRLTVT.

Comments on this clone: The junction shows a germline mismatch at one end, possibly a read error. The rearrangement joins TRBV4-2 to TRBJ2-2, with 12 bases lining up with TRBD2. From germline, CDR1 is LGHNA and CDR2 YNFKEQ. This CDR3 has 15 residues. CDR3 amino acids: CASRQEASGGAELFF. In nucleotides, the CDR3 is TGTGCCAGCAGGCAAGAGGCTAGCGGGGGGGCAGAGCTGTTTTTT.

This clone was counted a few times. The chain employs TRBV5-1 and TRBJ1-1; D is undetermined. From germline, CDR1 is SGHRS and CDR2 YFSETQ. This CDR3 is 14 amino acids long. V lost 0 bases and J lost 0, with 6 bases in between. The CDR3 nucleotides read TGCGCCAGCAGCTTGGCCAGTCTGAACACTGAAGCTTTCTTT. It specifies CASSLASLNTEAFF. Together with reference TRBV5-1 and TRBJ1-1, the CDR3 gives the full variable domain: KAGVTQTPRYLIKTRGQQVTLSCSPISGHRSVSWYQQTPGQGLQFLFEYFSETQRNKGNFPGRFSGRQFSNSRSEMNVSTLELGDSALYLCASSLASLNTEAFFGQGTRLTVV.

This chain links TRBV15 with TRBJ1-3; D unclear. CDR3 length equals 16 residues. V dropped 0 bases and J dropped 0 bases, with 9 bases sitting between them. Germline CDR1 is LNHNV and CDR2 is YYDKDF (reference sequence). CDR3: CATSRDYRNSGNTIYF. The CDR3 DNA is TGTGCCACCAGCAGAGATTACAGAAACTCTGGAAACACCATATATTTT.

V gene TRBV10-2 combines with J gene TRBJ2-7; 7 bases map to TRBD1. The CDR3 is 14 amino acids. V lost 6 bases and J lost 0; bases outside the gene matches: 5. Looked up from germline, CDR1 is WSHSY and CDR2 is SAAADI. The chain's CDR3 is CASSKTGASYEQYF. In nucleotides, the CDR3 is TGCGCCAGCAGCAAAACAGGGGCCTCCTACGAGCAGTACTTC.